Described below is a single T cell receptor beta chain sequence and its context. These data belong to a study of T cell changes during pregnancy in multiple sclerosis. Using immunoSEQ multiplex PCR, the repertoire was profiled, and TCRdb retains in-frame clones only, with some absent. In the table there are 85,000 to 90,000 clones, approximately 93% of which are singletons. The germline V gene has CDR1 MNHNS and CDR2 SASEGT. The CDR3 length is 16 residues. Deletions cut 3 bases from V and 4 bases from J, with 15 bases between. The TCR sequence derives from a female donor in good health, enrolled as a control in a pregnancy study. The chain joins TRBV6-1 to TRBJ2-2, with D possibly being TRBD2 (5 bases). Sequencing used peripheral blood, obtained after pregnancy. The CDR3 loop is CASSDGLARVTGELFF. For the CDR3, the DNA is TGTGCCAGCAGTGATGGGCTAGCACGGGTCACCGGGGAGCTGTTTTTT.